The 29 T cell receptor beta chains below were found in one sample sequenced in a study of early T cells in non-severe SARS-CoV-2 infection. From the 5' RACE reads, TCRdb called clonotypes with MiXCR, one entry per CDR3 protein. In the table there are about 25,000 distinct CDR3 sequences, approximately 4.8% of which are singletons. The sequenced sample was whole blood. The receptors were sampled from an adult who was a healthcare worker with PCR-confirmed SARS-CoV-2 infection or an uninfected control (not recorded which).

This clonotype was found many times. This rearrangement joins TRBV6-1 to TRBJ2-3; 7 bases are shared with TRBD2. Germline CDR1 is MNHNS and CDR2 is SASEGT. V was clipped by 7 bases and J by 0 bases; unmatched bases: 4. The CDR3 totals 14 residues. The chain's CDR3 is CASTFSGSTDTQYF. The CDR3 coding sequence is TGTGCCAGCACGTTTAGCGGGAGCACAGATACGCAGTATTTT.

This clonotype counts as medium-sized. CDR3 nucleotide sequence: TGTGCCAGCAGCTCCAGGGGCGGGCACAGCACAGATACGCAGTATTTT. This codes for CASSSRGGHSTDTQYF. J is TRBJ2-3 and V is TRBV7-3; a weak D match, TRBD1 (6 bases). The V gene's germline CDR1 is SGHTA and CDR2 FQGTGA. CDR3 length equals 16 residues. With 4 bases removed from V and 0 bases from J, the gap between germline ends came to 14 bases.

This clonotype occurred many times. The V call is TRBV18, the J call TRBJ2-3, with TRBD2 matching over 7 bases. The CDR3 is 15 amino acids. The ends lost 2 bases at V and 2 bases at J; junction bases unmatched: 4. From germline, CDR1 is KGHSH and CDR2 LQKENI. CDR3 sequence: CASSPETSNTDTQYF. In DNA form, the CDR3 reads TGTGCCAGCTCACCAGAGACTAGCAACACAGATACGCAGTATTTT. Based on the CDR3 plus reference TRBV18 and TRBJ2-3, the full variable domain is NAGVMQNPRHLVRRRGQEARLRCSPMKGHSHVYWYRQLPEEGLKFMVYLQKENIIDESGMPKERFSAEFPKEGPSILRIQQVVRGDSAAYFCASSPETSNTDTQYFGPGTRLTVL.

This clonotype was seen repeatedly, ten times or more. The CDR3 loop reads CASSFLMNTEAFF. The CDR3 DNA is TGTGCCAGCAGCTTCCTCATGAACACTGAAGCTTTCTTT. V gene TRBV11-2 combines with J gene TRBJ1-1; D is undetermined. Trimming left V 3 bases short and J 0 bases short, with 5 bases between. The CDR3 has 13 residues. Germline loops: CDR1 SGHAT, CDR2 FQNNGV.

The sample holds many counts of this clonotype. V gene TRBV29-1 combines with J gene TRBJ2-3; no firm D call. Trimming removed 3 bases from V and 2 bases from J, with 6 bases in between. This CDR3 is built from 12 residues. Germline CDR1 is SQVTM and CDR2 is ANQGSEA. The CDR3 reads CSVDPYTDTQYF. CDR3 sequence (DNA): TGCAGCGTTGACCCGTACACAGATACGCAGTATTTT.

This clonotype came up many times. This rearrangement joins TRBV4-3 to TRBJ2-5; D is ambiguous. Germline V gene data show CDR1 as LGHNA and CDR2 as YSLEER. V was pared by 0 bases and J by 5 bases, with 7 bases between. This CDR3 comprises 13 residues. CDR3 in DNA: TGCGCCAGCAGCCAAGAGGAGTCGGAGACCCAGTACTTC. Amino acid sequence: CASSQEESETQYF.

Details on this clonotype: Since no conserved phenylalanine or tryptophan closes the CDR3, a read error is the likely cause. This chain connects TRBV28 to TRBJ1-3, with D perhaps TRBD1 (5 bases). Trimming removed 7 bases at V and 7 bases at J, with 14 bases between. The CDR3 sequence is 13 residues long. Germline V gene sequence: CDR1 MDHEN, CDR2 SYDVKM. The CDR3 DNA follows: TGTGCCAGCAATGACAGAGCAGGGAACACCATATATTAT. It encodes CASNDRAGNTIYY.

This clonotype was seen many times. The gene calls are TRBV29-1 and TRBJ2-2; 11 bases are shared with TRBD1. Germline CDR1 SQVTM, CDR2 ANQGSEA. V dropped 1 base and J dropped 6; count of bases not matched to a gene: 4. This CDR3 spans 15 amino acids. The CDR3 DNA reads TGCAGCGTTGAAGGGGACAGGGGGAGCGCCGGGGAGCTGTTTTTT. Translated: CSVEGDRGSAGELFF.

V usage is TRBV9 and J usage is TRBJ1-1; D call uncertain. Germline CDR1 is SGDLS and CDR2 is YYNGEE. The V end lost 1 base, the J end lost 1 base, and 11 bases lay between the germline ends. This CDR3 has 15 amino acids. The chain's CDR3 is CASSVKGSENTEAFF. CDR3 nucleotides: TGTGCCAGCAGCGTAAAGGGATCCGAGAACACTGAAGCTTTCTTT.

Ten or more counts support this clonotype. The chain has TRBV29-1 and TRBJ2-7; no definite D call. The CDR3 runs to 11 residues. Trimming removed 6 bases at V and 2 bases at J, with 8 bases between. In germline, CDR1 is SQVTM, CDR2 ANQGSEA. The CDR3 protein is CSVAGPYEQYF. In DNA, the CDR3 is TGCAGCGTCGCCGGACCCTACGAGCAGTACTTC.

This clonotype was observed at least ten times. This sequence joins TRBV6-1 and TRBJ2-1, with TRBD2 identical over 10 bases. Trimming removed 6 bases from V and 7 bases from J; junction bases left unmatched: 6. The CDR3 is 14 amino acids. Germline V gene data show CDR1 as MNHNS and CDR2 as SASEGT. CDR3 coding DNA: TGTGCCAGCAGATCTAGCGGGAGTGTGAATGAGCAGTTCTTC. Translation: CASRSSGSVNEQFF.

This clonotype showed up many times. CDR3 loop: CSVEDKLRTEAFF. Here the CDR3 DNA reads TGCAGCGTTGAAGACAAACTGAGGACTGAAGCTTTCTTT. J is TRBJ1-1 and V is TRBV29-1; the D is unclear. The V and J ends lost 0 bases and 5 bases respectively, with 10 bases between them. The CDR3 covers 13 residues. The germline CDR1 and CDR2 sequences are SQVTM and ANQGSEA.

Many counts were recorded for this clonotype. The gene calls are TRBV7-9 and TRBJ2-7; the D gene is possibly TRBD1 (6 bases). The CDR3 length is 13 residues. CDR1 and CDR2 (germline): SEHNR, FQNEAQ (reference sequence). V lost 8 bases, J lost 6 bases, and 17 bases lay in between. The CDR3 loop is CASLKAGVGEQYF. CDR3 coding DNA: TGTGCCAGCCTGAAAGCAGGGGTAGGCGAGCAGTACTTC.

This clonotype was observed at least ten times. The genes are TRBV4-3 and TRBJ1-1; unclear D gene. Trimming left V 1 base short and J 1 base short, with 7 bases between. The CDR3 loop spans 14 amino acids. The germline V gene has CDR1 LGHNA and CDR2 YSLEER. The CDR3 loop reads CASSQGNSNTEAFF. The CDR3 DNA sequence: TGCGCCAGCAGCCAAGGTAACTCGAACACTGAAGCTTTCTTT.

This chain connects TRBV12-2 to TRBJ2-7. TRBV12-2 is shown as a pseudogene. The CDR3 loop spans 14 amino acids. CDR3 DNA sequence: TGTGCAAGTCGTCTTAAGTCGTTCGGGTACGAGCAGTACTTC. Amino acid sequence: CASRLKSFGYEQYF.

This clonotype has more than one count but fewer than ten. The gene calls are TRBV7-8 and TRBJ2-7; the D gene is possibly TRBD2 (6 bases). Germline V CDR1 and CDR2: SGHVS, FQNEAQ. The V end was cut by 3 bases, the J end by 7 bases, with 16 bases between. The CDR3 consists of 14 residues. CDR3 protein: CASSLRGGMGEQYF. CDR3 nucleotide sequence: TGTGCCAGCAGCTTGCGGGGCGGGATGGGGGAGCAGTACTTC.

Many counts were recorded for this clonotype. The chain employs TRBV27 and TRBJ1-2, with D maybe TRBD1 (5 bases). CDR1 MNHEY and CDR2 SMNVEV come from the germline V gene (reference sequence). V was cut by 6 bases and J by 4 bases, with 18 bases left in between. CDR3 size: 15 residues. The CDR3 DNA reads as TGTGCCAGCAGGCCGGGGCAGGTGATACCCTATGGCTACACCTTC. Its protein product is CASRPGQVIPYGYTF.

This clonotype was seen repeatedly, ten times or more. This chain connects TRBV18 to TRBJ1-4; 7 bases are a match to TRBD1. Germline V gene lookup returns CDR1 KGHSH and CDR2 LQKENI. V gave up 3 bases and J gave up 3 bases; unmatched junction bases: 7. The CDR3 consists of 16 residues. The CDR3 nucleotides are TGTGCCAGCTCACCGCAACAGGGGAGTGCTAATGAAAAACTGTTTTTT. Protein product: CASSPQQGSANEKLFF.

This clonotype has just a few counts. CDR3 DNA sequence: TGTGCCAGCAGTCCCCTTTCTAGCGGGAGGGCCGGGGAGCAGTTCTTC. Translated, it gives CASSPLSSGRAGEQFF. V usage is TRBV27 and J usage is TRBJ2-1; 12 bases map to TRBD2. Trimming removed 5 bases from V and 10 bases from J; junction bases left unmatched: 12. The germline gives CDR1 MNHEY, CDR2 SMNVEV (reference sequence). The CDR3 covers 16 residues.

This clonotype was seen many times. V usage is TRBV29-1 and J usage is TRBJ2-1; D perhaps matches TRBD2 (6 bases). The CDR3 is 13 residues long. V shed 4 bases and J shed 7 bases, with 14 bases lying between them. CDR1 SQVTM and CDR2 ANQGSEA come from the germline V gene. CDR3 nucleotides: TGCAGCGTTGTTAGCGGCGTTATGAATGAGCAGTTCTTC. This translates into CSVVSGVMNEQFF.

This clonotype came up many times. J is TRBJ1-2 and V is TRBV6-1; D remains unclear. Germline V gives CDR1 MNHNS, CDR2 SASEGT. The V end lost 3 bases, the J end lost 3 bases, and 8 bases lay between the germline ends. CDR3 length: 13 amino acids. DNA of the CDR3: TGTGCCAGCAGTGATGTATTCTACTATGGCTACACCTTC. Translating it yields CASSDVFYYGYTF.

This clonotype was seen many times. The CDR3 coding sequence is TGTGCCAGCAGTTTAAGGCGGGAGAGCTCCTACAATGAGCAGTTCTTC. Translation gives CASSLRRESSYNEQFF. The chain joins TRBV12-3 or TRBV12-4 to TRBJ2-1; TRBD2 agrees at 7 bases. The CDR3 runs to 16 residues. Trimming at V came to 2 bases and at J to 0 bases, leaving 4 bases not matched to a gene.

This clonotype was observed a few times. The rearrangement joins TRBV19 to TRBJ2-1; 14 bases are a match to TRBD2. CDR1 is LNHDA, CDR2 SQIVND, per germline (reference sequence). Trimming cost V 6 bases and J 8 bases; bases outside gene matches: 15. The CDR3 length is 18 residues. CDR3 residues: CASRGTSGSSTTGHEQFF. CDR3 nucleotide sequence: TGTGCCAGTAGGGGGACTAGCGGGAGCTCAACGACCGGACATGAGCAGTTCTTC.

The gene calls are TRBV9 and TRBJ2-7; no clear D gene. The CDR3 is made up of 13 amino acids. V was pared by 0 bases and J by 1 base, with 5 bases between. Germline CDR1 and CDR2: SGDLS and YYNGEE. The CDR3 here is CASSVGPSYEQYF. CDR3 DNA sequence: TGTGCCAGCAGCGTAGGACCGTCCTACGAGCAGTACTTC.

The chain is built from TRBV5-1 and TRBJ1-6, with 11 bases fitting TRBD1. This CDR3 has 17 amino acids. The J segment lost 12 bases and the V segment lost 2 bases, leaving 13 bases of the junction unmatched. Germline V lookup: CDR1 SGHRS, CDR2 YFSETQ. CDR3 sequence reads: CASSLLFSGQGVVPLHF. The CDR3 DNA reads as TGCGCCAGCAGCTTACTTTTCTCGGGACAGGGGGTCGTACCCCTCCACTTT.

This clonotype was counted many times. CDR3 sequence reads: CALLVHRDNQPQHF. The CDR3 bases are TGTGCCCTCTTGGTTCACAGGGACAATCAGCCCCAGCATTTT. The chain carries TRBV7-9 and TRBJ1-5; a weak D match, TRBD1 (6 bases). This CDR3 spans 14 amino acids. Germline CDR1 and CDR2: SEHNR and FQNEAQ (reference sequence). The V gene lost 11 bases and the J gene lost 3 bases, with 17 bases spanning the gap.

This clonotype has a count of ten or more. The rearrangement joins TRBV20-1 to TRBJ2-1; tentatively, D is TRBD2 (6 bases). Germline-derived CDR1 and CDR2 are DFQATT and SNEGSKA (reference sequence). The CDR3 length is 15 residues. With 4 bases removed from V and 0 bases from J, the gap between germline ends came to 13 bases. The DNA for the CDR3 is TGCAGTGCTACCCGACTAGTTGGCTCCTACAATGAGCAGTTCTTC. Protein: CSATRLVGSYNEQFF.

This clonotype showed up many times. V usage is TRBV7-6 and J usage is TRBJ1-1; D might be TRBD1 (5 bases). This CDR3 comprises 14 residues. Trimming pared 1 base from V and 3 bases from J, leaving 9 bases between. Per the germline V gene, CDR1 is SGHVS and CDR2 is FNYEAQ. The CDR3 spells CASSLVGRDTEAFF. In DNA, the CDR3 is TGTGCCAGCAGCTTAGTGGGCAGGGACACTGAAGCTTTCTTT.

This clonotype was counted ten times or more. The CDR3 reads CSARDVRGLNQPQHF. CDR3 nucleotide sequence: TGCAGTGCTAGGGACGTTCGGGGGCTCAATCAGCCCCAGCATTTT. The gene calls are TRBV20-1 and TRBJ1-5, with D possibly matching TRBD1 (6 bases). The V gene's germline CDR1 is DFQATT and CDR2 SNEGSKA (reference sequence). CDR3 length equals 15 residues. The ends were cut back, 3 bases at V and 3 bases at J, with 15 bases in the middle.